A selection of T cell receptor beta chains follows, all from one sample in a study of blood T cell dynamics during melanoma immunotherapy. The table came from immunoSEQ multiplex PCR; TCRdb's copy has only in-frame clones and leaves some out. The profile shows 4,000 to 4,500 clones, approximately 90% of them singletons. The material sequenced was blood, taken from a patient treated with checkpoint blockade. The receptors originated from a human donor with melanoma. Both conserved end residues are part of each CDR3. D genes are given only for firm matches.

j_call | v_call | d_call | cdr3_aa
TRBJ2-1 | TRBV28 | TRBD1 | CASLERGRRNEQFF
TRBJ2-6 | TRBV30 | . | CAWRRAGSGANVLTF
TRBJ2-7 | TRBV4-1 | . | CASSQDSPYEQYF
TRBJ2-1 | TRBV7-6 | . | CASSSAVYNEQFF
TRBJ2-3 | TRBV28 | TRBD2 | CASTSTGTSGNFGTQYF
TRBJ2-7 | TRBV4-3 | TRBD1 | CASSQQTQTGREQYF
TRBJ1-5 | TRBV19 | TRBD1 | CASTLGSWDRVSNQPQHF
TRBJ2-7 | TRBV7-2 | . | CASSFGPYEQYF
TRBJ1-1 | TRBV27 | TRBD1 | CASGPRQGYRSLNTEAFF
TRBJ2-7 | TRBV10-3 | . | CAISVSATQQYF
TRBJ1-1 | TRBV5-4 | TRBD1 | CASSLDRGGVNTEAFF
TRBJ1-2 | TRBV4-3 | . | CASSQDRDNYGYTF
TRBJ1-4 | TRBV7-9 | . | CASTIRGLLNEKLFF
TRBJ1-4 | TRBV28 | . | CASVYLLGGGEKLFF
TRBJ2-1 | TRBV10-3 | TRBD2 | CAIRTTSGDNEQFF
TRBJ1-2 | TRBV30 | . | CAWTEGQDGYTF
TRBJ1-2 | TRBV27 | . | CASSLVDSNYGYTF
TRBJ2-3 | TRBV5-1 | TRBD2 | CASSLGLAGGSTDTQYF
TRBJ1-3 | TRBV5-4 | . | CASSLKGGGNTIYF
TRBJ1-6 | TRBV4-2 | . | CASSQERQLNSPLHF
TRBJ2-7 | TRBV18 | TRBD2 | CASSPDRLASEQYF
TRBJ1-2 | TRBV9 | TRBD1 | CASSAWTGVRANYGYTF
TRBJ2-1 | TRBV27 | . | CASSLNPRGVDEQFF
TRBJ2-4 | TRBV6-1 | TRBD1 | CASSGGGQGWDIQYF
TRBJ1-3 | TRBV7-2 | . | CASSLGSTGSGNTIYF
TRBJ2-6 | TRBV10-1 | . | CASSCTTIAQSRANVLTF
TRBJ2-7 | TRBV15 | . | CATSRAEGRDREQYF
TRBJ1-1 | TRBV9 | . | CASSARPLMNTEAFF
TRBJ1-1 | TRBV5-1 | . | CASSFDGQNTEAFF
TRBJ1-2 | TRBV2 | . | CASSVQADPYGYTF
TRBJ1-4 | TRBV15 | . | CATSRDEKLFF
TRBJ2-7 | TRBV4-3 | . | CASSLRAGSYEQYF
TRBJ2-7 | TRBV28 | TRBD2 | CASSLRIAGSYEQYF
TRBJ2-5 | TRBV29-1 | . | CSVEYAVGETQYF